This TCR beta chain emerged from a study of control samples from healthy donors and cancer patients (dated by TCRdb to the early 2020s). Library method: the immunoSEQ multiplex PCR assay. TCRdb limited this immuneACCESS table to in-frame rearrangements with V and J called. A share of clones is missing; checked studies link under half to unresolved V genes, and the rest is unexplained. The sample table records 200,000 or so clones; about 95% of these occur just once. The ten largest clones represent 1.5% of the sample. The germline V gene sets CDR1 to MGHRA and CDR2 to YSYEKL. The cysteine opens and the phenylalanine closes a CDR3 of 17 amino acids. Here the CDR3 DNA is all that survives: 51 bases in frame from base 1. At the junction V is shortened by 3 bases and J by 0 bases; bases outside the gene matches: 10. On this clone itself: The clone's antigen remains unknown. Nothing much larger sits one base from this clone, and base qualities are not available.

Sequenced input: blood. The TCR was taken from a man aged 45-60 years in good health. The sequence links TRBV4-1 to TRBJ1-2, and 7 junctional nucleotides match TRBD1. The bases are TGCGCCAGCAGCCAGTTCACAGGGGAGTTAGCTAACTATGGCTACACCTTC. This encodes CASSQFTGELANYGYTF.